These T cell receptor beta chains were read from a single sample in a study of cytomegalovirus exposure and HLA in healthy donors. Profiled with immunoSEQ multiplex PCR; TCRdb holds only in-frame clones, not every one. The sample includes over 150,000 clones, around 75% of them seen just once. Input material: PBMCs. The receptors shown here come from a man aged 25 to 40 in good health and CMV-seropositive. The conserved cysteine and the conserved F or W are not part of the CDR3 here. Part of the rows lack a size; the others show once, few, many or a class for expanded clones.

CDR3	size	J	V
ASSITSGGSFTDTQY	NA	TRBJ2-3	TRBV7-3
ASSLDSNPGNTIY	NA	TRBJ1-3	TRBV18
ASSLHMAYEQY	NA	TRBJ2-7	TRBV7-7
ASKNRGDSTDTQY	once	TRBJ2-3	TRBV19
ASSPLLREEAF	NA	TRBJ1-1	TRBV18
ASSLGGFAGNPTDTQY	NA	TRBJ2-3	TRBV5-4
ASTPQGAETQY	NA	TRBJ2-5	TRBV5-1
ASSLGQGAGGYT	NA	TRBJ1-2	TRBV5-6
ASSRYGTGDNEQF	NA	TRBJ2-1	TRBV11-1
ASNSRGGRDYNEQF	NA	TRBJ2-1	TRBV2
ASSSAGTDTQY	NA	TRBJ2-3	TRBV7-9
ASSLAGGDSTEAF	NA	TRBJ1-1	TRBV5-1
ASSVEGGGPYEQY	NA	TRBJ2-7	TRBV9
ASSKRNPSSYEQY	few	TRBJ2-7	TRBV19
ASSFYPGEQF	NA	TRBJ2-1	TRBV28
ASSQGALSSYNSPLH	NA	TRBJ1-6	TRBV4-2
ASSFGQGRGYT	few	TRBJ1-2	TRBV27
ASSLGSGIYEQY	NA	TRBJ2-7	TRBV7-9
ASSLGLAVPGRTQY	NA	TRBJ2-3	TRBV11-1
ASSRQETQY	few	TRBJ2-5	TRBV5-5
ASSIVRGDGNEKLF	NA	TRBJ1-4	TRBV19
ASSLSGGHQGEKLF	NA	TRBJ1-4	TRBV5-5
ASSHLPAGGADTQY	NA	TRBJ2-3	TRBV4-1
ASSSSQGAQNYNEQF	NA	TRBJ2-1	TRBV5-4
ASSLGTGGNSPLH	NA	TRBJ1-6	TRBV27
SVEGSSVAGANVLT	NA	TRBJ2-6	TRBV29-1
ASSDRYLNTEAF	once	TRBJ1-1	TRBV25-1
ASTPRDSRRAEAF	once	TRBJ1-1	TRBV19
ASIISPRPDRIYGYT	NA	TRBJ1-2	TRBV10-1